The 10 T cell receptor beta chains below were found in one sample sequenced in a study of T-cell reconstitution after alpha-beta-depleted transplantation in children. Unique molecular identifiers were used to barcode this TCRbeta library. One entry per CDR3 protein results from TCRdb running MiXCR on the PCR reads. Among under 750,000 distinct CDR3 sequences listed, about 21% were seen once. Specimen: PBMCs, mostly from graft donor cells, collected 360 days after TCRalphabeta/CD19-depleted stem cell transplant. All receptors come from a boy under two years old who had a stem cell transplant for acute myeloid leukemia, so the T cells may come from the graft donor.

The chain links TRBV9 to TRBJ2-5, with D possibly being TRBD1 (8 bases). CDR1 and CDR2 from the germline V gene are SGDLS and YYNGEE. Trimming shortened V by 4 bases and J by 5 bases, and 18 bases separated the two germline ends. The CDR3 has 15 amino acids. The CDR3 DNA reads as TGTGCCAGCAGCTCGGGGGGCCGGGACAGGGAGACCCAGTACTTC. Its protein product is CASSSGGRDRETQYF.

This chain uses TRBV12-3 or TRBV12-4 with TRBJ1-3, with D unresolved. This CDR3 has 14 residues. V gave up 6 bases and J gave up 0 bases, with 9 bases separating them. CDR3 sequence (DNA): TGTGCCAGCAGGGACGGCCGCTCTGGAAACACCATATATTTT. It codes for CASRDGRSGNTIYF.

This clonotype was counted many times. The CDR3, as DNA: TGTGCCAGCAGTGCCTGGGGGGGATACGAGCAGTACTTC. Encoded protein: CASSAWGGYEQYF. This chain connects TRBV25-1 to TRBJ2-7; 7 nucleotides line up with TRBD2. The V gene's germline CDR1 is MGHDK and CDR2 SYGVNS. This CDR3 has 13 residues. V shed 4 bases, J shed 4 bases, and the junction held 4 bases outside the gene matches.

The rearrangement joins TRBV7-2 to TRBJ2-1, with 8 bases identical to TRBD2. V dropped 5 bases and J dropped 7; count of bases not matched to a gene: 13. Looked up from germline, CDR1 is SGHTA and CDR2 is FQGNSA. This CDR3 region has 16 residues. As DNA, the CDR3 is TGTGCCAGCAGCCTCCGAGCGGGGGCCATGGGAAATGAGCAGTTCTTC. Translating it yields CASSLRAGAMGNEQFF.

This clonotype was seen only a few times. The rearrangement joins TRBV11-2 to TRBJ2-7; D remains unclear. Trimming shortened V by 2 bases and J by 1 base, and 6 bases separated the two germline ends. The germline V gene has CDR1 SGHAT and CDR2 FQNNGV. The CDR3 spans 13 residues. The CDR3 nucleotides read TGTGCCAGCAGCTTACCTATTTCCTACGAGCAGTACGTC. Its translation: CASSLPISYEQYV.

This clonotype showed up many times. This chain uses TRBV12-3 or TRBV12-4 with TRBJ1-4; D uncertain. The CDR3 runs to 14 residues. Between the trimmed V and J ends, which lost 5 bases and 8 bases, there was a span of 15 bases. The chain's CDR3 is CASSLEGSGEKLFF. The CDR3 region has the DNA TGTGCCAGCAGTCTTGAAGGTTCCGGGGAAAAACTGTTTTTT.

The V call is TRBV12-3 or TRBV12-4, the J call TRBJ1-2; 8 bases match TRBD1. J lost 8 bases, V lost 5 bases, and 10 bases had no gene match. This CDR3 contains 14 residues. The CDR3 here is CASSLRTGPFGYTF. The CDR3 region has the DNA TGTGCCAGCAGTCTCCGGACAGGGCCTTTCGGCTACACCTTC.

The CDR3 reads CASKQGPPNYGYTF. The CDR3 bases are TGTGCCAGCAAACAGGGACCCCCTAACTATGGCTACACCTTC. V gene TRBV6-1 combines with J gene TRBJ1-2; maybe TRBD1 (6 bases). CDR1 is MNHNS, CDR2 SASEGT, per germline. This CDR3 has 14 amino acids. The ends were cut back, 7 bases at V and 0 bases at J, with 12 bases in the middle.

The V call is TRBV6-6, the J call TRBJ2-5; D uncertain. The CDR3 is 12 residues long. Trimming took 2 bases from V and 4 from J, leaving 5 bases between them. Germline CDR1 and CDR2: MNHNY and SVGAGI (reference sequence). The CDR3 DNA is TGTGCCAGCAGTTACCCCTCAGAGACCCAGTACTTC. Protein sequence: CASSYPSETQYF.

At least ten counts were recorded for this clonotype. DNA of the CDR3: TGTGCCAGCAGCTTGGGACTAGCGGGGTTGGAGCAGTACTTC. It is translated as CASSLGLAGLEQYF. The chain carries TRBV7-2 and TRBJ2-7; 13 nucleotides align to TRBD2. Per germline, CDR1 SGHTA and CDR2 FQGNSA. The ends lost 3 bases at V and 7 bases at J; junction bases unmatched: 3. This CDR3 is 14 amino acids long.